One and the same sample provided the 17 T cell receptor beta chains below, sequenced in a study of blood T cell repertoires in COVID-19. Measured with immunoSEQ multiplex PCR; TCRdb has only the in-frame clones, and not every one. In the table there are roughly 150,000 clones, 84% of which are singletons. The sequenced sample consisted of peripheral blood. These receptors were obtained from a man in his 70s with active or convalescent COVID-19.

V gene TRBV7-6 combines with J gene TRBJ2-5; 9 bases are shared with TRBD1. Trimming at V came to 6 bases and at J to 8 bases, leaving 16 bases not matched to a gene. Per the germline V gene, CDR1 is SGHVS and CDR2 is FNYEAQ. CDR3 length: 16 residues. In DNA, the CDR3 is TGTGCCAGCAGTTCGAGGGGCTTCCGGGACAGGGTTACCCAGTACTTC. It translates to CASSSRGFRDRVTQYF.

This chain's CDR3 is CASSPRGRSNTEAFF. In nucleotides, the CDR3 is TGTGCCAGCAGTCCCCGCGGGAGATCGAACACTGAAGCTTTCTTT. V is TRBV6-2 or TRBV6-3 and J is TRBJ1-1; D gene uncertain. Germline values: CDR1 MNHEY, CDR2 SVGEGT. The germline V and J ends were trimmed by 5 bases and 1 base, with 14 bases remaining between them. The CDR3 is made up of 15 amino acids.

The CDR3 here is CASSLSGTPYNEQFF. The CDR3 nucleotides read TGTGCCAGCAGTTTATCTGGGACACCCTACAATGAGCAGTTCTTC. The chain has TRBV28 and TRBJ2-1, with D perhaps matching TRBD1 (6 bases). CDR3 size: 15 residues. Germline lookup yields CDR1 MDHEN and CDR2 SYDVKM. The V end lost 1 base, the J end lost 2 bases, and 9 bases lay between the germline ends.

This clone was detected a few times. The genes are TRBV27 and TRBJ2-1, with a weak D call TRBD1 (5 bases). The CDR3 covers 13 residues. Looked up from germline, CDR1 is MNHEY and CDR2 is SMNVEV (reference sequence). V was cut by 6 bases and J by 4 bases, with 10 bases left in between. The CDR3 sequence is CASSPRGYNEQFF. The CDR3 coding sequence is TGTGCCAGCAGCCCTAGGGGATACAATGAGCAGTTCTTC.

This chain connects TRBV5-4 to TRBJ1-1; 9 bases map to TRBD1. The CDR3 sequence is 13 residues long. Germline CDR1 and CDR2: SGHNT and YYREEE (reference sequence). The V and J ends lost 9 bases and 5 bases, in that order; junction bases with no gene match: 8. The CDR3 DNA is TGTGCCATCGAGAACAGGGGGCAAACTGAAGCTTTCTTT. This encodes CAIENRGQTEAFF.

The chain joins TRBV11-2 to TRBJ2-3, with a tentative D call TRBD2 (5 bases). There are 15 residues in the CDR3. Germline lookup yields CDR1 SGHAT and CDR2 FQNNGV. Between the trimmed V and J ends, which lost 5 bases and 5 bases, there was a span of 17 bases. The CDR3 DNA sequence: TGTGCCAGCAGCCTCGCGGGTCAGGCGGGAGATACGCAGTATTTT. Encoded protein: CASSLAGQAGDTQYF.

The chain couples TRBV7-3 to TRBJ2-1; the D is unclear. Per the germline V gene, CDR1 is SGHTA and CDR2 is FQGTGA. The CDR3 totals 14 residues. V was cut by 1 base and J by 5 bases, with 9 bases left in between. The DNA of the CDR3 is TGTGCCAGCAGCTTAATTGGCCAGAACAATGAGCAGTTCTTC. It specifies CASSLIGQNNEQFF.

V gene TRBV5-4 combines with J gene TRBJ1-2; unclear D gene. V was shortened by 5 bases and J by 3 bases, with 17 bases between the two germline ends. The CDR3 sequence is 15 residues long. CDR1 and CDR2 from the germline V gene are SGHNT and YYREEE (reference sequence). For the CDR3, the DNA is TGTGCCAGCAGTCCCGGTGGAGGTTCAGACTATGGCTACACCTTC. It translates to CASSPGGGSDYGYTF.

CDR3 nucleotides: TGTGCCAGCAGTTCCCGGACTGAAGAGACCCAGTACTTC. Its translation is CASSSRTEETQYF. The V call is TRBV27, the J call TRBJ2-5, with TRBD2 as a possible D gene (5 bases). This CDR3 is 13 amino acids long. V lost 4 bases, J lost 3 bases, and 9 bases lay in between. Germline CDR1 MNHEY, CDR2 SMNVEV (reference sequence).

The J gene is TRBJ2-5, the V gene TRBV10-3, with 9 bases fitting TRBD1. The CDR3 is 14 amino acids. The V segment lost 10 bases and the J segment 2 bases; nucleotides outside the gene matches: 8. Per the germline V gene, CDR1 is ENHRY and CDR2 is SYGVKD. The CDR3 protein is CATCPGQGQETQYF. The DNA for the CDR3 is TGTGCCACCTGCCCGGGACAGGGTCAAGAGACCCAGTACTTC.

This clone came up a few times. V gene TRBV7-8 combines with J gene TRBJ1-5; D is unresolved. This CDR3 spans 12 amino acids. V gave up 5 bases and J gave up 4 bases, with 6 bases separating them. CDR1 and CDR2 (germline): SGHVS, FQNEAQ. The CDR3 bases are TGTGCCAGCAGCCCCCCAAATCAGCCCCAGCATTTT. It is translated as CASSPPNQPQHF.

This chain joins TRBV19 and TRBJ1-5, with D possibly TRBD1 on 6 matching bases. This CDR3 is 15 amino acids long. Germline CDR1 LNHDA, CDR2 SQIVND (reference sequence). V lost 4 bases and J lost 6, with 16 bases in between. The CDR3 reads CASSTLGGLGQPQHF. CDR3 nucleotide sequence: TGTGCCAGTAGTACCCTGGGGGGGCTAGGTCAGCCCCAGCATTTT.

A single count supports this clone. This rearrangement joins TRBV20-1 to TRBJ2-7; no clear D. CDR1 and CDR2 from the germline V gene are DFQATT and SNEGSKA (reference sequence). Trimming cost V 6 bases and J 6 bases, with 12 bases left between them. This CDR3 region has 11 residues. The DNA for the CDR3 is TGCAGTGCGCTGGTTCCGGGCGAGCAGTACTTC. Translation gives CSALVPGEQYF.

The chain carries TRBV7-9 and TRBJ2-5; a weak D match, TRBD1 (6 bases). There are 14 residues in the CDR3. V was cut by 7 bases and J by 7 bases, with 19 bases left in between. Germline V gives CDR1 SEHNR, CDR2 FQNEAQ (reference sequence). This CDR3 is CASTSGGPAGTQYF. The CDR3 nucleotides are TGTGCCAGCACCAGTGGGGGCCCCGCCGGGACCCAGTACTTC.

This chain connects TRBV7-6 to TRBJ2-5; 8 bases are shared with TRBD2. The CDR3 consists of 15 residues. Germline CDR1 and CDR2: SGHVS and FNYEAQ. Germline trimming cut 5 bases from V and 5 bases from J; bases unmatched to any gene: 10. The CDR3 loop is CASSADLTSEETQYF. CDR3 in DNA: TGTGCCAGCAGCGCGGACCTGACTAGCGAGGAGACCCAGTACTTC.

This chain links TRBV24-1 with TRBJ2-2; 7 bases are shared with TRBD1. Trimming cost V 3 bases and J 4 bases; bases outside gene matches: 4. The length of the CDR3 is 15 residues. From germline, CDR1 is KGHDR and CDR2 SFDVKD. Here the CDR3 reads CATSDDRVATGELFF. The CDR3 DNA sequence: TGTGCCACCAGTGATGACAGGGTGGCCACCGGGGAGCTGTTTTTT.

The rearrangement uses TRBV5-1 and TRBJ2-1, with D perhaps matching TRBD1 or TRBD2 (5 bases each). V was clipped by 4 bases and J by 6 bases, with 29 bases between them. Germline values: CDR1 SGHRS, CDR2 YFSETQ. This CDR3 has 19 amino acids. The CDR3 protein is CASSMGVPGRDRGFNEQFF. DNA of the CDR3: TGCGCCAGCAGCATGGGGGTTCCCGGACGTGATAGGGGCTTCAATGAGCAGTTCTTC.